The 9 T cell receptor beta chains below were found in one sample sequenced in a study of neurological immune-mediated disorders. TCRdb itself ran the 5' RACE reads through MiXCR, one entry per CDR3 protein. The sample has roughly 52,000 distinct CDR3 sequences; 4% are singletons. The source material was CD4+ T cells from blood. These receptors all stem from a woman aged 40 to 50 with multiple sclerosis.

This clonotype has a count of ten or more. The chain combines TRBV2 with TRBJ1-2; D is uncertain. Trimming cost V 1 base and J 7 bases, with 19 bases left between them. The CDR3 is made up of 16 amino acids. Looked up from germline, CDR1 is SNHLY and CDR2 is FYNNEI. CDR3 nucleotide sequence: TGTGCCAGCAGTGAAGACCGCCCCGGATCGCGGGGTGGCTACACCTTC. This sequence encodes CASSEDRPGSRGGYTF. The full variable domain, with the rest looked up from reference TRBV2 and TRBJ1-2, is EPEVTQTPSHQVTQMGQEVILRCVPISNHLYFYWYRQILGQKVEFLVSFYNNEISEKSEIFDDQFSVERPDGSNFTLKIRSTKLEDSAMYFCASSEDRPGSRGGYTFGSGTRLTVV.

This clonotype came up many times. This chain connects TRBV7-3 to TRBJ1-1; no clear D gene. The V gene lost 5 bases and the J gene lost 0 bases, with 7 bases spanning the gap. CDR1 and CDR2 (germline): SGHTA, FQGTGA. This CDR3 has 13 residues. CDR3 region: CASSLRMNTEAFF. CDR3 coding DNA: TGTGCCAGCAGCCTCCGTATGAACACTGAAGCTTTCTTT.

This clonotype was found many times. This rearrangement joins TRBV6-5 to TRBJ1-2; unclear D gene. Trimming shortened V by 4 bases and J by 4 bases, and 13 bases separated the two germline ends. This CDR3 has 14 amino acids. CDR1 and CDR2 from the germline V gene are MNHEY and SVGAGI. In DNA, the CDR3 is TGTGCCAGCAGTTCCATAGGACGCCCCTATGGCTACACCTTC. This encodes CASSSIGRPYGYTF.

This clonotype showed up many times. V and J are TRBV6-5 and TRBJ2-1, with D uncertain. V was clipped by 2 bases and J by 8 bases, with 19 bases between them. The germline V gene has CDR1 MNHEY and CDR2 SVGAGI. The CDR3 loop spans 16 amino acids. The CDR3 region has the DNA TGTGCCAGCAGTTACAGGGTTGGGCTGGACCGGGATGAGCAGTTCTTC. Translated: CASSYRVGLDRDEQFF.

This clonotype came up many times. V and J are TRBV25-1 and TRBJ2-7; 12 nucleotides match TRBD1. Germline CDR1 is MGHDK and CDR2 is SYGVNS. The CDR3 contains 15 residues. V lost 8 bases to trimming and J lost 7 bases; unmatched junction nucleotides: 12. CDR3 coding DNA: TGTGCCAGCTCACCCATGGGACAGGGGGCAGGGGAGCAGTACTTC. Its translation: CASSPMGQGAGEQYF.

The sample holds many counts of this clonotype. The chain uses TRBV7-9 and TRBJ2-3, with TRBD1 identical over 10 bases. Looked up from germline, CDR1 is SEHNR and CDR2 is FQNEAQ (reference sequence). V lost 3 bases and J lost 0; bases outside the gene matches: 6. The CDR3 sequence is 17 residues long. CDR3 sequence (DNA): TGTGCCAGCAGCTTCTCAGGGGGACAGGGGAGCACAGATACGCAGTATTTT. Translating it yields CASSFSGGQGSTDTQYF.

This clonotype was counted at least ten times. This sequence joins TRBV10-3 and TRBJ2-1, with 8 bases fitting TRBD2. There are 15 residues in the CDR3. V lost 4 bases, J lost 9 bases, and 11 bases stayed unmatched. The germline V gene encodes CDR1 ENHRY and CDR2 SYGVKD. The CDR3 sequence is CAISGPGLAGGEQFF. CDR3 sequence (DNA): TGTGCCATCAGTGGACCGGGGCTGGCGGGGGGTGAGCAGTTCTTC.

This clonotype was detected many times. V gene TRBV5-5 combines with J gene TRBJ2-7; no clear D. Germline V gene data show CDR1 as SGHKS and CDR2 as YYEKEE (reference sequence). Trimming took off 1 base at V and 4 bases at J, with 9 bases between the two ends. The length of the CDR3 is 13 residues. The CDR3 loop is CASSLNARYEQYF. The CDR3 DNA reads as TGTGCCAGCAGCTTGAACGCGAGGTACGAGCAGTACTTC.

This clonotype was seen at least ten times. The chain recombines TRBV18 with TRBJ2-7; perhaps TRBD1 as D (5 bases). From germline, CDR1 is KGHSH and CDR2 LQKENI. The ends were cut back, 6 bases at V and 5 bases at J, with 20 bases in the middle. The CDR3 totals 15 residues. The CDR3 spells CASSPRQDRGDEQYF. CDR3 in DNA: TGTGCCAGCTCCCCGCGACAAGACAGAGGCGACGAGCAGTACTTC.